The 8 T cell receptor beta chains in this list originate from one sample, sequenced in a study of identical twins. Using its own MiXCR run on the 5' RACE reads, TCRdb lists one record per CDR3 protein. The sample has approximately 550,000 distinct CDR3 sequences, around 22% seen once; the top ten hold around 0.5%. The sample also formed part of further work on yellow fever vaccine responses in identical twins.

The sample was CD4+ T cells sorted from blood. These receptors all stem from a woman aged 18-29 years in good health.

This clonotype came up a few times. J is TRBJ2-6 and V is TRBV5-1; no firm D call. The length of the CDR3 is 14 residues. CDR1 SGHRS and CDR2 YFSETQ come from the germline V gene. Trimming took 5 bases from V and 0 from J, leaving 6 bases between them. CDR3 sequence: CASRLNSGANVLTF. The DNA for the CDR3 is TGCGCCAGCAGATTAAACTCTGGGGCCAACGTCCTGACTTTC.

The chain uses TRBV12-3 or TRBV12-4 and TRBJ2-7; TRBD1 matches 12 bases. After removal of 2 bases from V and 7 bases from J, the junction contained 6 bases not matched to a gene. The CDR3 runs to 15 residues. Here the CDR3 DNA reads TGTGCCAGCAGTTTAAGGGACAGGGGGCTCAGGGAGCAGTACTTC. Translated, it gives CASSLRDRGLREQYF.

The chain employs TRBV6-1 and TRBJ2-1; D perhaps matches TRBD1 (6 bases). CDR3 length equals 13 residues. Per the germline V gene, CDR1 is MNHNS and CDR2 is SASEGT. V was cut by 3 bases and J by 6 bases, with 9 bases left in between. CDR3 bases: TGTGCCAGCAGTGACAGGGGATTCAATGAGCAGTTCTTC. Amino acid sequence: CASSDRGFNEQFF.

The J gene is TRBJ2-7, the V gene TRBV29-1; D call uncertain. Trimming pared 4 bases from V and 2 bases from J, leaving 9 bases between. In germline, CDR1 is SQVTM, CDR2 ANQGSEA. The CDR3 length is 12 residues. For the CDR3, the DNA is TGCAGCGTTGGGCGTGGGGCCTACGAGCAGTACGTC. This gives the protein CSVGRGAYEQYV.

This clonotype was detected a few times. The gene calls are TRBV3-1 and TRBJ2-5, with 8 bases lining up with TRBD2. After removal of 0 bases from V and 5 bases from J, the junction contained 5 bases not matched to a gene. This CDR3 spans 15 amino acids. Germline V gene sequence: CDR1 LGHDT, CDR2 YNNKEL (reference sequence). CDR3 protein: CASSQDPGGKETQYF. The CDR3, as DNA: TGTGCCAGCAGCCAAGATCCGGGAGGGAAGGAGACCCAGTACTTC.

The genes are TRBV2 and TRBJ2-1; 8 bases line up with TRBD2. With V trimmed by 7 bases and J by 2 bases, 10 bases remained unmatched. Germline V gene data show CDR1 as SNHLY and CDR2 as FYNNEI. This CDR3 region has 16 residues. The CDR3 bases are TGTGCCAGCACCGGACAAGCGGGAGTTGCCTACAATGAGCAGTTCTTC. Protein sequence: CASTGQAGVAYNEQFF.

The chain employs TRBV18 and TRBJ2-7, with TRBD1 as a possible D gene (6 bases). The ends were cut back, 2 bases at V and 3 bases at J, with 14 bases in the middle. This CDR3 has 15 amino acids. From germline, CDR1 is KGHSH and CDR2 LQKENI. CDR3 residues: CASSPGGGQIYEQYF. CDR3 in DNA: TGTGCCAGCTCACCAGGAGGAGGACAGATCTACGAGCAGTACTTC.

V and J are TRBV6-5 and TRBJ2-3; unclear D gene. The CDR3 spans 14 residues. Germline loops: CDR1 MNHEY, CDR2 SVGAGI. With 6 bases removed from V and 0 bases from J, the gap between germline ends came to 10 bases. The CDR3 loop reads CASRYGFSTDTQYF. Here the CDR3 DNA reads TGTGCCAGCAGATACGGGTTTAGCACAGATACGCAGTATTTT.